The 19 T cell receptor beta chains in this list originate from one sample, sequenced in a study of T cell repertoires in cytomegalovirus infection. Each CDR3 protein gets one entry after TCRdb re-called the reads with MiXCR. This sample has about 52,000 distinct CDR3 sequences, with about a fifth found just once. Their target antigens are unknown. The material sequenced was CD8+ T cells from cultured PBMCs, taken from culture after CMV antigen stimulation. These receptors originate from a human donor in good health (CMV status not recorded). Some clones in this sample may be carry-over from other donors' samples.

This chain uses TRBV7-8 with TRBJ1-5; D is ambiguous. The length of the CDR3 is 16 residues. The germline V gene has CDR1 SGHVS and CDR2 FQNEAQ. The V end lost 7 bases, the J end lost 7 bases, and 23 bases lay between the germline ends. In DNA, the CDR3 is TGTGCCAGCACCCAATGGCCGCCCCCTAGGGTCCAGCCCCAGCATTTT. This translates into CASTQWPPPRVQPQHF. Combining the CDR3 with reference TRBV7-8 and TRBJ1-5 gives the whole variable domain GAGVSQSPRYKVAKRGQDVALRCDPISGHVSLFWYQQALGQGPEFLTYFQNEAQLDKSGLPSDRFFAERPEGSVSTLKIQRTQQEDSAVYLCASTQWPPPRVQPQHFGDGTRLSIL.

This clonotype turned up a few times. The rearrangement joins TRBV15 to TRBJ2-3; perhaps TRBD1 as D (6 bases). Trimming stripped 6 bases from V and 1 base from J, with 14 bases between. Per the germline V gene, CDR1 is LNHNV and CDR2 is YYDKDF (reference sequence). CDR3 length: 15 residues. CDR3 region: CATRDRSGGTDTQYF. CDR3 nucleotides: TGTGCCACCAGAGACAGGTCCGGCGGCACAGATACGCAGTATTTT. Supplemented by reference TRBV15 and TRBJ2-3, the full variable domain reads DAMVIQNPRYQVTQFGKPVTLSCSQTLNHNVMYWYQQKSSQAPKLLFHYYDKDFNNEADTPDNFQSRRPNTSFCFLDIRSPGLGDTAMYLCATRDRSGGTDTQYFGPGTRLTVL.

The rearrangement links TRBV7-9 to TRBJ1-4; 8 bases are shared with TRBD1. The junction had 12 bases not matched to a gene; V was cut back by 5 bases and J by 7 bases. The CDR3 totals 16 residues. Germline values: CDR1 SEHNR, CDR2 FQNEAQ (reference sequence). The CDR3 DNA follows: TGTGCCAGCAGCCCGGATCAGGGGGCGGTCGGTGAAAAACTGTTTTTT. Its translation: CASSPDQGAVGEKLFF.

J is TRBJ2-1 and V is TRBV6-1, with 8 bases aligning to TRBD2. There are 13 residues in the CDR3. Germline V gene lookup returns CDR1 MNHNS and CDR2 SASEGT. The V gene end was trimmed by 0 bases and the J gene end by 10 bases; junction bases not matched to a gene: 2. The CDR3 DNA follows: TGTGCCAGCAGTGAAGCCGGGGGGGGGGAGCAGTTCTTC. Residues: CASSEAGGGEQFF.

The chain joins TRBV24-1 to TRBJ2-7, with 7 bases aligning to TRBD1. The CDR3 length is 15 residues. V was pared by 8 bases and J by 1 base, with 10 bases of the junction left unmatched. Germline V CDR1 and CDR2: KGHDR, SFDVKD. As DNA, the CDR3 is TGTGCCACCACCATTGAGAGGGACAGTTCCTACGAGCAGTACTTC. This sequence encodes CATTIERDSSYEQYF.

The chain is built from TRBV19 and TRBJ2-1; D unclear. Germline V gene data show CDR1 as LNHDA and CDR2 as SQIVND (reference sequence). V gave up 2 bases and J gave up 3 bases, with 5 bases separating them. The CDR3 is made up of 13 amino acids. CDR3 residues: CASSISGYNEQFF. The CDR3 DNA is TGTGCCAGTAGTATATCAGGCTACAATGAGCAGTTCTTC.

This clonotype was counted a few times. V gene TRBV28 combines with J gene TRBJ2-7; D might be TRBD1 or TRBD2, each matching 5 bases. The V end lost 2 bases, the J end lost 4 bases, and 15 bases lay between the germline ends. CDR1 is MDHEN, CDR2 SYDVKM, per germline. The CDR3 length is 15 residues. The CDR3 region is CASSLPRDGGYEQYF. Here the CDR3 DNA reads TGTGCCAGCAGTTTACCTAGGGACGGCGGATACGAGCAGTACTTC.

There are a few counts of this clonotype. This sequence joins TRBV4-1 and TRBJ2-2; 7 bases line up with TRBD1. This CDR3 region has 16 residues. The junction had 3 bases not matched to a gene; V was cut back by 0 bases and J by 2 bases. The germline gives CDR1 MGHRA, CDR2 YSYEKL. The CDR3 DNA sequence: TGCGCCAGCAGCCAAGAAGGGACAGATAACACCGGGGAGCTGTTTTTT. This encodes CASSQEGTDNTGELFF.

This clonotype was seen only a few times. The CDR3: CASSSSGGAESDTQYF. CDR3 nucleotide sequence: TGTGCCAGCAGCTCTAGCGGGGGGGCCGAGTCAGATACGCAGTATTTT. This chain uses TRBV7-2 with TRBJ2-3; TRBD2 matches 12 bases. Germline V gives CDR1 SGHTA, CDR2 FQGNSA. V gave up 4 bases and J gave up 4 bases; unmatched junction bases: 6. This CDR3 has 16 residues.

The chain combines TRBV7-9 with TRBJ1-1, with D uncertain. Per germline, CDR1 SEHNR and CDR2 FQNEAQ (reference sequence). Trimming took off 5 bases at V and 8 bases at J, with 12 bases between the two ends. CDR3 length: 12 residues. In DNA, the CDR3 is TGTGCCAGCAGCCAAGCCTCCGGAGAAGCTTTCTTT. Its protein is CASSQASGEAFF. The whole variable domain, filled in from reference TRBV7-9 and TRBJ1-1, reads DTGVSQNPRHKITKRGQNVTFRCDPISEHNRLYWYRQTLGQGPEFLTYFQNEAQLEKSRLLSDRFSAERPKGSFSTLEIQRTEQGDSAMYLCASSQASGEAFFGQGTRLTVV.

The chain carries TRBV4-1 and TRBJ2-7; D remains ambiguous. Germline CDR1 MGHRA, CDR2 YSYEKL. This CDR3 comprises 15 residues. Trimming cost V 1 base and J 3 bases, with 13 bases left between them. The CDR3 DNA is TGCGCCAGCAGCCAAGTGTTGAAGGCAGGCTACGAGCAGTACTTC. It is translated as CASSQVLKAGYEQYF.

This clonotype was observed a few times. The V call is TRBV12-3 or TRBV12-4, the J call TRBJ2-3; weak D call: TRBD2 (6 bases). V was pared by 4 bases and J by 5 bases, with 10 bases between. The CDR3 is 13 amino acids. CDR3 in DNA: TGTGCCAGCAGTTCACTAGCTAGAGATACGCAGTATTTT. This sequence encodes CASSSLARDTQYF.

V gene TRBV6-2 or TRBV6-3 combines with J gene TRBJ2-5; D gene ambiguous. This CDR3 has 15 residues. Germline assignment: CDR1 MNHEY and CDR2 SVGEGT. V lost 6 bases and J 2 bases, leaving 16 bases between the germline ends. CDR3 DNA: TGTGCCAGCAGCGAAGGGAAGATCTCGCAAGAGACCCAGTACTTC. Protein sequence: CASSEGKISQETQYF.

There are a few counts of this clonotype. V is TRBV7-9 and J is TRBJ2-3; D is perhaps TRBD1 or TRBD2 (5 bases each). Germline CDR1 reads SEHNR; CDR2 reads FQNEAQ (reference sequence). There are 15 residues in the CDR3. V was clipped by 4 bases and J by 3 bases, with 14 bases between them. CDR3 coding DNA: TGTGCCAGCAGCTCCGTCCGGGGCCGAACAGATACGCAGTATTTT. It encodes CASSSVRGRTDTQYF. Complete variable domain (other parts from reference TRBV7-9 and TRBJ2-3): DTGVSQNPRHKITKRGQNVTFRCDPISEHNRLYWYRQTLGQGPEFLTYFQNEAQLEKSRLLSDRFSAERPKGSFSTLEIQRTEQGDSAMYLCASSSVRGRTDTQYFGPGTRLTVL.

The gene calls are TRBV7-8 and TRBJ1-1, with unresolved D. The germline CDR1 and CDR2 sequences are SGHVS and FQNEAQ. Trimming cost V 4 bases and J 4 bases, with 13 bases left between them. This CDR3 comprises 14 residues. The CDR3 sequence is CASSSHAAGTEAFF. The CDR3 region has the DNA TGTGCCAGCAGCTCCCACGCGGCCGGCACTGAAGCTTTCTTT.

This clonotype has just a few counts. This chain connects TRBV19 to TRBJ2-1; the match to TRBD2 covers 7 bases. CDR1 and CDR2 (germline): LNHDA, SQIVND (reference sequence). V shed 3 bases, J shed 7 bases, and the junction held 6 bases outside the gene matches. The CDR3 consists of 14 residues. The CDR3 DNA follows: TGTGCCAGTAGTATGGGACTAATGGGAAATGAGCAGTTCTTC. It specifies CASSMGLMGNEQFF.

In its sample, this clonotype was seen many times. The rearrangement uses TRBV4-2 and TRBJ1-4, with D unclear. The V gene's germline CDR1 is LGHNA and CDR2 YNFKEQ. The V end was cut by 1 base, the J end by 6 bases, with 27 bases between. The CDR3 is made up of 20 amino acids. The CDR3 DNA reads as TGTGCCAGCAGCCAAGCATTATCCCGACTGGACCGTCTTGGGTATGAAAAACTGTTTTTT. It encodes CASSQALSRLDRLGYEKLFF.

The chain has TRBV19 and TRBJ2-1; TRBD2 agrees at 7 bases. The CDR3 is made up of 16 amino acids. The ends lost 5 bases at V and 1 base at J; junction bases unmatched: 8. In germline, CDR1 is LNHDA, CDR2 SQIVND (reference sequence). CDR3 nucleotide sequence: TGTGCCAGTAGTGTCTCTAGCGGTCTGTCCTACAATGAGCAGTTCTTC. Amino acid sequence: CASSVSSGLSYNEQFF.

This clonotype was counted many times. CDR3 region: CASIQGAGFSQPQHF. CDR3 in DNA: TGTGCCAGTATTCAGGGGGCAGGGTTCAGCCAGCCCCAGCATTTT. The chain recombines TRBV19 with TRBJ1-5, with 8 positions matching TRBD1. V shed 7 bases and J 7 bases; nucleotides not matched to a gene: 12. The CDR3 length is 15 residues. Germline V lookup: CDR1 LNHDA, CDR2 SQIVND (reference sequence).